A single sample is the source of the 22 T cell receptor beta chains below, sequenced in a study of blood T cells in healthy people across ages. A second PCR of roughly 7 to 11 cycles used a sample-barcoded 5' primer and a J-beta primer mix. TCRdb redid the calling of the 5' RACE reads with MiXCR, one entry per CDR3 protein. The sample has fewer than 600,000 distinct CDR3 sequences; about 27% are singletons. The data were also submitted as part of a second study, on T cells of mothers and their children.

The specimen sequenced was blood. Receptors originate from a boy aged 2 to 10 in good health.

V gene TRBV18 combines with J gene TRBJ2-5; D is unresolved. Trimming removed 8 bases at V and 0 bases at J, with 4 bases between. Germline V lookup: CDR1 KGHSH, CDR2 LQKENI. There are 11 residues in the CDR3. The CDR3 loop is CASRNQETQYF. In nucleotides, the CDR3 is TGTGCCAGCCGAAACCAAGAGACCCAGTACTTC. Full variable domain (outside the CDR3, taken from reference TRBV18 and TRBJ2-5): NAGVMQNPRHLVRRRGQEARLRCSPMKGHSHVYWYRQLPEEGLKFMVYLQKENIIDESGMPKERFSAEFPKEGPSILRIQQVVRGDSAAYFCASRNQETQYFGPGTRLLVL.

The chain has TRBV4-1 and TRBJ1-3; no clear D gene. Germline values: CDR1 MGHRA, CDR2 YSYEKL. This CDR3 spans 16 amino acids. V shed 4 bases and J shed 0 bases, with 13 bases lying between them. CDR3 loop: CASSPQERFSGNTIYF. Here the CDR3 DNA reads TGCGCCAGCAGCCCCCAGGAGCGATTCTCTGGAAACACCATATATTTT.

This clonotype was found a few times. The chain has TRBV7-6 and TRBJ2-3; no clear D. There are 12 residues in the CDR3. In germline, CDR1 is SGHVS, CDR2 FNYEAQ. The V gene lost 2 bases and the J gene lost 6 bases, with 6 bases spanning the gap. In DNA form, the CDR3 reads TGTGCCAGCAGCTTACCGGCGGATACGCAGTATTTT. Amino acid sequence: CASSLPADTQYF.

V gene TRBV29-1 combines with J gene TRBJ2-3; 12 nucleotides align to TRBD2. V was pared by 3 bases and J by 6 bases, with 13 bases of the junction left unmatched. The CDR3 runs to 17 residues. Germline CDR1 is SQVTM and CDR2 is ANQGSEA. CDR3 sequence (DNA): TGCAGCGTTGACCTAGCGGGAGGGATCGGAGTATTGGATACGCAGTATTTT. This translates into CSVDLAGGIGVLDTQYF.

V gene TRBV6-5 combines with J gene TRBJ2-7; 10 bases are shared with TRBD2. J gave up 6 bases and V 6 bases, and 5 bases lay outside the gene matches. Per the germline V gene, CDR1 is MNHEY and CDR2 is SVGAGI. The CDR3 sequence is 13 residues long. The CDR3 is CASRRTSGGEQYF. In nucleotides, the CDR3 is TGTGCCAGCAGAAGGACTAGCGGTGGCGAGCAGTACTTC.

This clonotype appeared a few times. J is TRBJ2-5 and V is TRBV11-3; 8 bases align to TRBD2. The J call may be faulty, since TRBJ2-1 better matches the DNA end. The CDR3 runs 13 residues. Germline V gives CDR1 SGHNT, CDR2 YENEEA. The CDR3 bases are TGTGCCAGCTCTGGGATAGCGGGAAATGAGCAGTTCTTC. It encodes CASSGIAGNEQFF.

This clonotype turned up a few times. The chain joins TRBV7-9 to TRBJ1-2; D is possibly TRBD1 (5 bases). The CDR3 consists of 16 residues. The ends were cut back, 4 bases at V and 5 bases at J, with 20 bases in the middle. Germline V gene lookup returns CDR1 SEHNR and CDR2 FQNEAQ (reference sequence). CDR3 nucleotides: TGTGCCAGCAGCTCAACACTGGGGGTGGTCCTTTATGGCTACACCTTC. Translating it yields CASSSTLGVVLYGYTF.

This clonotype was detected a few times. The gene calls are TRBV20-1 and TRBJ1-4; D is unclear. This CDR3 is 13 amino acids long. V was shortened by 3 bases and J by 6 bases, with 11 bases between the two germline ends. Per the germline V gene, CDR1 is DFQATT and CDR2 is SNEGSKA (reference sequence). CDR3 in DNA: TGCAGTGCTAGGAAGGGAGGAGATGAAAAACTGTTTTTT. Its protein product is CSARKGGDEKLFF.

The chain combines TRBV20-1 with TRBJ2-5; 7 bases agree with TRBD2. The germline V gene encodes CDR1 DFQATT and CDR2 SNEGSKA (reference sequence). The length of the CDR3 is 14 residues. J lost 3 bases, V lost 3 bases, and 7 bases had no gene match. DNA of the CDR3: TGCAGTGCTAGCAGGCCTAGCGGAAAAGAGACCCAGTACTTC. This encodes CSASRPSGKETQYF.

This clonotype was seen a handful of times. The V and J genes are TRBV2 and TRBJ2-3, with a weak D call TRBD2 (6 bases). In germline, CDR1 is SNHLY, CDR2 FYNNEI. The CDR3 extends over 14 amino acids. V shed 6 bases and J shed 1 base, with 11 bases lying between them. DNA for the CDR3: TGTGCCAGCAGGCGGGACTCGTGCACAGATACGCAGTATTTT. As protein: CASRRDSCTDTQYF.

The CDR3 DNA reads TGTGCCAGCAGCAGTGGCGACAGGGCAGGAGAGACCCAGTACTTC. Its protein is CASSSGDRAGETQYF. The chain couples TRBV7-9 to TRBJ2-5; 7 bases match TRBD1. The germline CDR1 and CDR2 sequences are SEHNR and FQNEAQ (reference sequence). This CDR3 contains 15 residues. The junction had 10 bases not matched to a gene; V was cut back by 5 bases and J by 4 bases.

The chain couples TRBV7-2 to TRBJ1-1, with unresolved D. V dropped 7 bases and J dropped 3 bases, with 18 bases sitting between them. Germline lookup yields CDR1 SGHTA and CDR2 FQGNSA. The CDR3 covers 15 residues. DNA for the CDR3: TGTGCCAGCAACGGAGCAAAGGGAGGAGACACTGAAGCTTTCTTT. It codes for CASNGAKGGDTEAFF.

This clonotype was detected a few times. J is TRBJ1-3 and V is TRBV29-1, with D unclear. Germline loops: CDR1 SQVTM, CDR2 ANQGSEA. Trimming cost V 7 bases and J 2 bases, with 9 bases left between them. The CDR3 consists of 12 residues. The CDR3 loop reads CSASIAGNTIYF. CDR3 DNA sequence: TGCAGCGCGTCTATCGCTGGAAACACCATATATTTT.

This clonotype turned up a few times. The chain carries TRBV28 and TRBJ1-5, with 7 bases lining up with TRBD1. J lost 9 bases, V lost 6 bases, and 14 bases had no gene match. Germline CDR1 MDHEN, CDR2 SYDVKM. The CDR3 contains 15 residues. The CDR3 DNA reads as TGTGCCAGCAGCCGGGGACAGTTAACGGGTTCGCCCCAGCATTTT. Translated, it gives CASSRGQLTGSPQHF.

This chain links TRBV12-3 or TRBV12-4 with TRBJ1-1; TRBD1 matches at 7 bases. The CDR3 is 18 residues long. V lost 7 bases to trimming and J lost 4 bases; unmatched junction nucleotides: 21. CDR3 nucleotide sequence: TGTGCCAGCACCCCTTCATTTGGGACAGCAAAGCATCGCACTGAAGCTTTCTTT. Translation: CASTPSFGTAKHRTEAFF.

This clonotype was recorded a few times. V and J are TRBV24-1 and TRBJ2-3; D is perhaps TRBD2 (6 bases). In germline, CDR1 is KGHDR, CDR2 SFDVKD. The CDR3 runs to 16 residues. Between the trimmed V and J ends, which lost 5 bases and 2 bases, there was a span of 16 bases. The CDR3 bases are TGTGCCACCAGTGGTGATGAACGCGGGACCACAGATACGCAGTATTTT. Translation: CATSGDERGTTDTQYF.

The chain is built from TRBV9 and TRBJ1-6; 8 bases agree with TRBD1. CDR1 is SGDLS and CDR2 is YYNGEE in the germline V gene. CDR3 size: 16 residues. Trimming took 3 bases from V and 7 from J; bases not matched to a gene: 9. CDR3 nucleotide sequence: TGTGCCAGCAGCGCCGAGGGCCGACAGGGGAATTCACCCCTCCACTTT. It yields the protein CASSAEGRQGNSPLHF.

This sequence joins TRBV20-1 and TRBJ2-5, with D possibly being TRBD2 (6 bases). The J call is in doubt because the DNA end fits TRBJ2-7 better. Germline lookup yields CDR1 DFQATT and CDR2 SNEGSKA (reference sequence). The length of the CDR3 is 15 residues. As DNA, the CDR3 is TGCAGTGCTAGGGGAGGACCAGGGTTCTCCTACGAGCAGTACTTC. Translating gives CSARGGPGFSYEQYF.

The rearrangement links TRBV6-1 to TRBJ1-1; no reliable D call. Germline loops: CDR1 MNHNS, CDR2 SASEGT. V was cut by 7 bases and J by 4 bases, with 13 bases left in between. The CDR3 totals 13 residues. CDR3 protein: CASIPSRGTEAFF. The CDR3 region has the DNA TGTGCCAGCATACCCAGTAGAGGCACTGAAGCTTTCTTT.

This clonotype has just a few counts. One end of the junction fails to match germline, which may point to a read error. The V call is TRBV27, the J call TRBJ2-3; possible D gene TRBD1, 6 bases. Germline V gives CDR1 MNHEY, CDR2 SMNVEV (reference sequence). The CDR3 contains 13 residues. The CDR3 bases are TGTGTCAGCAGTTTAAGGGGGACAGATACGCAGTATTTT. Translating gives CVSSLRGTDTQYF.

A few counts support this clonotype. V is TRBV5-5 and J is TRBJ2-1; a weak D match, TRBD1 (8 bases). The germline V gene has CDR1 SGHKS and CDR2 YYEKEE (reference sequence). CDR3 length: 14 amino acids. The ends were cut back, 6 bases at V and 7 bases at J, with 17 bases in the middle. The CDR3 spells CASTYRGRDNEQFF. For the CDR3, the DNA is TGTGCCAGCACGTACAGGGGGAGGGATAATGAGCAGTTCTTC. The variable domain in full, with the rest retrieved from reference TRBV5-5 and TRBJ2-1, is DAGVTQSPTHLIKTRGQQVTLRCSPISGHKSVSWYQQVLGQGPQFIFQYYEKEERGRGNFPDRFSARQFPNYSSELNVNALLLGDSALYLCASTYRGRDNEQFFGPGTRLTVL.

The chain uses TRBV7-2 and TRBJ2-1, with D tentatively TRBD2 (6 bases). Germline CDR1 reads SGHTA; CDR2 reads FQGNSA. This CDR3 spans 16 amino acids. V shed 1 base and J shed 3 bases, with 13 bases lying between them. The CDR3 is CASSLGLARYYNEQFF. The CDR3 DNA follows: TGTGCCAGCAGCTTAGGGCTAGCGAGATACTACAATGAGCAGTTCTTC.